The 17 T cell receptor beta chains listed next were all sequenced from one sample in a study of T cells in Graves' hyperthyroidism and ophthalmopathy. RNA transcripts were the template for amplifying TCR beta CDR3 regions. The primer set for the first-round RT-PCR of the TCR CDR3 was HTBI. TCRdb processed the multiplex PCR reads anew with MiXCR; each CDR3 protein has one entry. The data contain hundreds of thousands of distinct CDR3 sequences, 15% to 20% of them seen just once; the ten biggest clones take up 3% to 4.5%. Sample: blood. The receptors were gathered from a woman in her 30s with Graves' hyperthyroidism.

The J gene is TRBJ1-2, the V gene TRBV12-3 or TRBV12-4; D perhaps matches TRBD1 (6 bases). This CDR3 comprises 18 residues. V lost 0 bases to trimming and J lost 6 bases, with 23 bases between them. The CDR3 coding sequence is TGTGCCAGCAGTTTAGCGGGCGGGGGCTTAGGTAAAAGTCATGGCTACACCTTC. As protein: CASSLAGGGLGKSHGYTF.

The V gene is TRBV3-1, the J gene TRBJ1-4; D is perhaps TRBD1 (5 bases). CDR3 size: 15 residues. Germline CDR1 is LGHDT and CDR2 is YNNKEL (reference sequence). The V and J ends lost 0 bases and 3 bases respectively, with 8 bases between them. The CDR3 region has the DNA TGTGCCAGCAGCCAAGAGCTCAGGGCTAATGAAAAACTGTTTTTT. It translates to CASSQELRANEKLFF.

The V and J genes are TRBV27 and TRBJ1-6, with 7 bases aligning to TRBD1. The V segment lost 3 bases and the J segment 3 bases; nucleotides outside the gene matches: 17. Per germline, CDR1 MNHEY and CDR2 SMNVEV (reference sequence). The CDR3 covers 20 residues. This CDR3 reads CASSLGDSNLSSRYNSPLHF. The CDR3 DNA is TGTGCCAGCAGTTTGGGGGACAGTAATCTCTCTTCCCGCTATAATTCACCCCTCCACTTT.

Many counts were recorded for this clonotype. The rearrangement links TRBV28 to TRBJ2-5; D ambiguous. This CDR3 contains 13 residues. CDR1 and CDR2 from the germline V gene are MDHEN and SYDVKM. The V and J ends lost 3 bases and 2 bases respectively, with 7 bases between them. The CDR3 DNA sequence: TGTGCCAGCAGTTTTCCAACTCAAGAGACCCAGTACTTC. This sequence encodes CASSFPTQETQYF.

The chain has TRBV12-3 or TRBV12-4 and TRBJ1-1, with D hard to call. Trimming took off 1 base at V and 1 base at J, with 7 bases between the two ends. The CDR3 is 14 amino acids. The CDR3 bases are TGTGCCAGCAGTTTAGGGGTCAGGAACACTGAAGCTTTCTTT. Encoded protein: CASSLGVRNTEAFF.

This clonotype was observed a few times. The genes are TRBV19 and TRBJ2-1; D unclear. The V gene lost 5 bases and the J gene lost 2 bases, with 10 bases spanning the gap. The CDR3 contains 14 residues. Germline CDR1 is LNHDA and CDR2 is SQIVND (reference sequence). The CDR3 protein is CASSPWPTYNEQFF. In DNA form, the CDR3 reads TGTGCCAGTAGTCCCTGGCCAACCTACAATGAGCAGTTCTTC.

This clonotype was seen ten or more times. The V gene is TRBV30, the J gene TRBJ2-1; 7 bases match TRBD1. The J segment lost 7 bases and the V segment lost 5 bases, leaving 11 bases of the junction unmatched. This CDR3 contains 14 residues. Germline CDR1 and CDR2: GTSNPN and SVGIG (reference sequence). The CDR3 DNA reads TGTGCCTGGGCCTACAGGGGAGTATTGAATGAGCAGTTCTTC. Translated, it gives CAWAYRGVLNEQFF. Filled out from reference TRBV30 and TRBJ2-1, the complete variable domain reads SQTIHQWPATLVQPVGSPLSLECTVEGTSNPNLYWYRQAAGRGLQLLFYSVGIGQISSEVPQNLSASRPQDRQFILSSKKLLLSDSGFYLCAWAYRGVLNEQFFGPGTRLTVL.

This clonotype was observed at least ten times. The V and J genes are TRBV27 and TRBJ2-3; 7 bases agree with TRBD2. After removal of 2 bases from V and 3 bases from J, the junction contained 11 bases not matched to a gene. CDR1 MNHEY and CDR2 SMNVEV come from the germline V gene (reference sequence). The CDR3 spans 17 residues. CDR3 DNA: TGTGCCAGCAGTTTACAAGGCGGGAGTGATACTACAGATACGCAGTATTTT. Amino acid sequence: CASSLQGGSDTTDTQYF.

This clonotype was observed at least ten times. The chain has TRBV2 and TRBJ2-3, with 10 bases matching TRBD2. The V and J ends lost 7 bases and 2 bases, in that order; junction bases with no gene match: 6. CDR3 size: 15 residues. The germline gives CDR1 SNHLY, CDR2 FYNNEI. The CDR3 nucleotides are TGTGCCAGCACTAGCGGGAGTGGTGACACAGATACGCAGTATTTT. Protein: CASTSGSGDTDTQYF. Full variable domain (remainder filled in from reference TRBV2 and TRBJ2-3): EPEVTQTPSHQVTQMGQEVILRCVPISNHLYFYWYRQILGQKVEFLVSFYNNEISEKSEIFDDQFSVERPDGSNFTLKIRSTKLEDSAMYFCASTSGSGDTDTQYFGPGTRLTVL.

This clonotype was seen only a few times. The rearrangement joins TRBV6-5 to TRBJ2-5; D is ambiguous. V dropped 0 bases and J dropped 2 bases, with 13 bases sitting between them. The CDR3 covers 16 residues. Looked up from germline, CDR1 is MNHEY and CDR2 is SVGAGI. The CDR3 bases are TGTGCCAGCAGTTACTCGAGTTGGTCCCCTCAAGAGACCCAGTACTTC. Translating gives CASSYSSWSPQETQYF.

This clonotype showed up just a few times. The rearrangement uses TRBV18 and TRBJ2-3, with D possibly being TRBD1 (5 bases). Germline values: CDR1 KGHSH, CDR2 LQKENI. The CDR3 loop spans 16 amino acids. V was shortened by 0 bases and J by 2 bases, with 12 bases between the two germline ends. CDR3 DNA sequence: TGTGCCAGCTCACCACCGGTCAGGGTCCCCACAGATACGCAGTATTTT. The encoded protein is CASSPPVRVPTDTQYF.

Many counts were recorded for this clonotype. This chain connects TRBV20-1 to TRBJ2-7; D possibly matches TRBD1 or TRBD2 (5 bases each). The length of the CDR3 is 12 residues. With 6 bases removed from V and 2 bases from J, the gap between germline ends came to 11 bases. Germline loops: CDR1 DFQATT, CDR2 SNEGSKA (reference sequence). CDR3 region: CSASGTAYEQYF. In nucleotides, the CDR3 is TGCAGTGCCTCGGGGACCGCCTACGAGCAGTACTTC.

This clonotype was seen many times. The chain uses TRBV27 and TRBJ2-7; 11 bases are shared with TRBD1. The CDR3 runs 15 residues. Germline V lookup: CDR1 MNHEY, CDR2 SMNVEV (reference sequence). The ends lost 6 bases at V and 5 bases at J; junction bases unmatched: 9. The DNA of the CDR3 is TGTGCCAGCAGCCTTTCAAGGGACAGGGGGGACGAGCAGTACTTC. It is translated as CASSLSRDRGDEQYF.

There are many counts of this clonotype. This rearrangement joins TRBV20-1 to TRBJ2-7; 9 bases line up with TRBD2. The germline gives CDR1 DFQATT, CDR2 SNEGSKA (reference sequence). The length of the CDR3 is 15 residues. Losses at the gene ends were 1 base for V and 3 bases for J; bases not matched to a gene: 7. DNA of the CDR3: TGCAGTGCTAGAGGCGGGAGGGATCCCATCTACGAGCAGTACTTC. As protein: CSARGGRDPIYEQYF.

This chain uses TRBV2 with TRBJ2-2; 7 bases agree with TRBD2. The CDR3 runs to 20 residues. The ends lost 4 bases at V and 7 bases at J; junction bases unmatched: 24. The V gene's germline CDR1 is SNHLY and CDR2 FYNNEI. CDR3 sequence: CASSADSQLGTKGLDGELFF. The CDR3 region has the DNA TGTGCCAGCAGTGCGGACTCCCAATTGGGGACTAAAGGGTTGGACGGGGAGCTGTTTTTT.

Only a few counts were recorded for this clonotype. The gene calls are TRBV4-1 and TRBJ2-1, with 9 bases matching TRBD2. The CDR3 totals 17 residues. Germline lookup yields CDR1 MGHRA and CDR2 YSYEKL. V shed 3 bases and J 6 bases; nucleotides not matched to a gene: 12. The CDR3 reads CASSHTSAGGPPNEQFF. CDR3 nucleotides: TGCGCCAGCAGCCATACAAGCGCGGGAGGGCCCCCCAATGAGCAGTTCTTC.

This chain joins TRBV7-2 and TRBJ2-1; TRBD1 agrees at 8 bases. The CDR3 has 16 residues. The V segment lost 5 bases and the J segment 7 bases; nucleotides outside the gene matches: 13. Germline lookup yields CDR1 SGHTA and CDR2 FQGNSA. The CDR3 nucleotides are TGTGCCAGCAGCGCATTATCAGGGGGCAAAGGGAATGAGCAGTTCTTC. Its protein product is CASSALSGGKGNEQFF.